This T cell receptor (beta chain) was identified in a study of cytomegalovirus exposure and HLA in healthy donors. Overall study findings and caveats: The classifier, whose performance was assessed in both the original and validation cohorts, reportedly diagnosed cytomegalovirus status with high specificity and sensitivity.

On this clone itself: Its target is not known.

Here immunoSEQ multiplex PCR was the method, and the copy in TCRdb shows in-frame clones only, minus some. The sample gives a few hundred thousand clones, around 90% of which show up once; approximately 0.34% is in the top ten. J was trimmed by 1 base and V by 6 bases; bases with no gene match: 4. The CDR3 loop spans 14 amino acids. Per the germline V gene, CDR1 is WSHSY and CDR2 is SAAADI. The sequence was collected from a woman aged 18-29 years in good health and CMV-seronegative. The sample consisted of PBMCs. The gene calls are TRBV10-2 and TRBJ1-1; 8 positions agree with TRBD1. The CDR3 DNA follows: TGCGCCAGCAGAAATGGACAGGGGAACACTGAAGCTTTCTTT. This sequence encodes CASRNGQGNTEAFF.